The sequence of this T cell receptor beta chain was determined in a study of monozygotic twins with cystic fibrosis. Sequencing used immunoSEQ multiplex PCR; TCRdb keeps in-frame clones, though not all of them. The profile shows roughly 25,000 clones, roughly 90% of them singletons. Trimming pared 7 bases from V and 5 bases from J, leaving 17 bases between. This CDR3 is 14 amino acids long. Germline V gene data show CDR1 as LNHDA and CDR2 as SQIVND (reference sequence). The sequencing input was blood. The gene calls are TRBV19 and TRBJ2-5; possibly TRBD2 for D (5 bases). The source of this sequence is a girl aged 2 to 10 with cystic fibrosis. The CDR3 region has the DNA TGTGCCAGTAAGAATCTCGGGGATGGCGAGACCCAGTACTTC. Protein: CASKNLGDGETQYF. The entire variable domain, with the rest obtained from reference TRBV19 and TRBJ2-5, is as follows: DGGITQSPKYLFRKEGQNVTLSCEQNLNHDAMYWYRQDPGQGLRLIYYSQIVNDFQKGDIAEGYSVSREKKESFPLTVTSAQKNPTAFYLCASKNLGDGETQYFGPGTRLLVL.